A single sample gave rise to the 17 T cell receptor beta chains below, sequenced in a study of T cell clones after liver transplantation. Some clones are missing from TCRdb's copy, which holds only in-frame ones; the method was immunoSEQ multiplex PCR. The sample lists 55,000 to 70,000 clones, around 92% seen once, with roughly 0.98% in the top ten. The input for sequencing was CD4+ T cells from blood, taken nearly 26 months after liver transplant. These receptors all come from a human patient who received a liver transplant. Some T cells may be transferred from the graft donor.

V gene TRBV14 combines with J gene TRBJ1-1; no firm D call. The germline V and J ends were trimmed by 3 bases and 0 bases, with 11 bases remaining between them. The V gene's germline CDR1 is SGHDN and CDR2 FVKESK. The CDR3 extends over 15 amino acids. As DNA, the CDR3 is TGTGCCAGCAGCCAGGCCGGGAGAATGAACACTGAAGCTTTCTTT. Translating it yields CASSQAGRMNTEAFF.

CDR3 in amino acids: CASSFTSGSSDTQYF. CDR3 in DNA: TGCGCCAGCAGCTTTACTAGCGGGAGCTCAGATACGCAGTATTTT. The V call is TRBV5-1, the J call TRBJ2-3, with TRBD2 matching 11 bases. Germline CDR1 SGHRS, CDR2 YFSETQ. Trimming cost V 2 bases and J 4 bases; bases outside gene matches: 3. The CDR3 runs to 15 residues.

V is TRBV4-2 and J is TRBJ1-3; a weak D match, TRBD1 (6 bases). The V end was cut by 0 bases, the J end by 4 bases, with 13 bases between. CDR1 LGHNA and CDR2 YNFKEQ come from the germline V gene. This CDR3 contains 16 residues. This chain's CDR3 is CASSQDQRGDGNTIYF. For the CDR3, the DNA is TGTGCCAGCAGCCAAGATCAAAGGGGGGACGGAAACACCATATATTTT.

The CDR3 DNA reads as TGTGCCAGCAGCCCAGATCATGGACAGGGGGCTTCGAATCAGCCCCAGCATTTT. Protein product: CASSPDHGQGASNQPQHF. The V and J genes are TRBV5-4 and TRBJ1-5; 11 nucleotides line up with TRBD1. The CDR3 is made up of 18 amino acids. J was trimmed by 4 bases and V by 4 bases; bases with no gene match: 13. CDR1 SGHNT and CDR2 YYREEE come from the germline V gene (reference sequence).

The V and J genes are TRBV30 and TRBJ2-3; D is possibly TRBD1 or TRBD2 (6 bases each). This CDR3 is 14 amino acids long. Germline assignment: CDR1 GTSNPN and CDR2 SVGIG (reference sequence). Trimming cost V 2 bases and J 0 bases, with 9 bases left between them. The CDR3 region is CAWSRGTSTDTQYF. As DNA, the CDR3 is TGTGCCTGGAGTAGGGGGACTAGCACAGATACGCAGTATTTT. The whole variable domain, remainder taken from reference TRBV30 and TRBJ2-3, is SQTIHQWPATLVQPVGSPLSLECTVEGTSNPNLYWYRQAAGRGLQLLFYSVGIGQISSEVPQNLSASRPQDRQFILSSKKLLLSDSGFYLCAWSRGTSTDTQYFGPGTRLTVL.

The genes are TRBV2 and TRBJ1-2, with D hard to call. The germline V gene has CDR1 SNHLY and CDR2 FYNNEI. Trimming pared 6 bases from V and 7 bases from J, leaving 21 bases between. This CDR3 comprises 15 residues. The chain's CDR3 is CASSLKITGSVGYTF. Here the CDR3 DNA reads TGTGCCAGCAGCCTTAAAATAACTGGTTCGGTTGGCTACACCTTC.

This clone was counted between two and nine times. The chain joins TRBV2 to TRBJ2-1; D not certain. The V gene lost 6 bases and the J gene lost 0 bases, with 9 bases spanning the gap. The CDR3 is 14 residues long. CDR1 is SNHLY and CDR2 is FYNNEI in the germline V gene. This CDR3 is CASRRPGSYNEQFF. CDR3 nucleotides: TGTGCCAGCAGGAGGCCGGGCTCCTACAATGAGCAGTTCTTC. Looking up the rest from reference TRBV2 and TRBJ2-1 gives the full variable domain: EPEVTQTPSHQVTQMGQEVILRCVPISNHLYFYWYRQILGQKVEFLVSFYNNEISEKSEIFDDQFSVERPDGSNFTLKIRSTKLEDSAMYFCASRRPGSYNEQFFGPGTRLTVL.

The chain combines TRBV2 with TRBJ2-5; TRBD2 agrees at 8 bases. The germline V gene has CDR1 SNHLY and CDR2 FYNNEI. The CDR3 sequence is 14 residues long. The trim removed 11 bases at V and 4 bases at J, leaving 12 bases unmatched. CDR3 nucleotide sequence: TGTGCCGCACCCGCAAGCGGGAGTGGAGAGACCCAGTACTTC. It specifies CAAPASGSGETQYF.

This clone was detected once. The chain joins TRBV6-1 to TRBJ2-3; D perhaps matches TRBD1 (6 bases). The CDR3 extends over 14 amino acids. With 5 bases removed from V and 2 bases from J, the gap between germline ends came to 11 bases. Germline V gene data show CDR1 as MNHNS and CDR2 as SASEGT. The CDR3 bases are TGTGCCAGCAGTAGAGGACAGACCACAGATACGCAGTATTTT. It specifies CASSRGQTTDTQYF.

This chain connects TRBV30 to TRBJ1-2, with D perhaps matching TRBD1 (5 bases). Germline V lookup: CDR1 GTSNPN, CDR2 SVGIG (reference sequence). The CDR3 is 14 residues long. The V gene lost 0 bases and the J gene lost 4 bases, with 12 bases spanning the gap. The CDR3 is CAWSVSGVGYGYTF. CDR3 in DNA: TGTGCCTGGAGTGTATCGGGGGTTGGCTATGGCTACACCTTC.

This clone appeared a few times. The V gene is TRBV7-9, the J gene TRBJ1-1, with D uncertain. The CDR3 is 13 residues long. With 4 bases removed from V and 5 bases from J, the gap between germline ends came to 11 bases. Per the germline V gene, CDR1 is SEHNR and CDR2 is FQNEAQ (reference sequence). The DNA for the CDR3 is TGTGCCAGCAGCTGGAACTTAGGGACTGAAGCTTTCTTT. Protein: CASSWNLGTEAFF.

This clone is a singleton in its sample. The genes are TRBV13 and TRBJ2-1; 14 nucleotides match TRBD2. CDR3 length: 20 residues. V was pared by 1 base and J by 0 bases, with 8 bases of the junction left unmatched. Germline assignment: CDR1 PRHDT and CDR2 FYEKMQ (reference sequence). The CDR3 region is CASSLAGRTSGRTSYNEQFF. The CDR3 DNA sequence: TGTGCCAGCAGCTTAGCCGGCAGGACTAGCGGGAGGACCTCCTACAATGAGCAGTTCTTC. The whole variable domain, remainder taken from reference TRBV13 and TRBJ2-1, is AAGVIQSPRHLIKEKRETATLKCYPIPRHDTVYWYQQGPGQDPQFLISFYEKMQSDKGSIPDRFSAQQFSDYHSELNMSSLELGDSALYFCASSLAGRTSGRTSYNEQFFGPGTRLTVL.

On this clone: The sample holds other DNA sequences that translate to the same CDR3. DNA for the CDR3: TGTGCCAGCAGCGTCTCCGTGAACACTGAAGCTTTCTTT. It codes for CASSVSVNTEAFF. The genes are TRBV9 and TRBJ1-1; D unclear. Germline V gene sequence: CDR1 SGDLS, CDR2 YYNGEE. This CDR3 contains 13 residues. V lost 2 bases and J lost 0, with 5 bases in between.

This clone has just a few counts. The gene calls are TRBV7-9 and TRBJ2-1, with 13 bases matching TRBD2. With 5 bases clipped from V and 2 bases from J, the junction kept 6 bases outside the gene matches. In germline, CDR1 is SEHNR, CDR2 FQNEAQ (reference sequence). The CDR3 extends over 17 amino acids. CDR3 residues: CASSTPLAGGPYNEQFF. The DNA of the CDR3 is TGTGCCAGCAGCACCCCACTAGCGGGAGGGCCCTACAATGAGCAGTTCTTC.

This chain uses TRBV9 with TRBJ2-3, with D unresolved. This CDR3 is 13 amino acids long. Trimming removed 5 bases from V and 0 bases from J, with 7 bases in between. Germline V gene data show CDR1 as SGDLS and CDR2 as YYNGEE. The chain's CDR3 is CASRRSSTDTQYF. CDR3 sequence (DNA): TGTGCCAGCAGGCGGTCCAGCACAGATACGCAGTATTTT.

The chain joins TRBV6-6 to TRBJ2-1, with D possibly being TRBD1 or TRBD2 (5 bases each). V shed 7 bases and J shed 6 bases, with 19 bases lying between them. The CDR3 has 15 residues. Germline V lookup: CDR1 MNHNY, CDR2 SVGAGI (reference sequence). CDR3 loop: CASTTGTLGGNEQFF. For the CDR3, the DNA is TGTGCCAGCACCACCGGGACCCTTGGGGGCAATGAGCAGTTCTTC.

The chain couples TRBV28 to TRBJ2-7; 8 bases fit TRBD2. There are 13 residues in the CDR3. Germline lookup yields CDR1 MDHEN and CDR2 SYDVKM. The J segment lost 9 bases and the V segment lost 4 bases, leaving 8 bases of the junction unmatched. DNA of the CDR3: TGTGCCAGCAGTTCGGCCGGACTAGCTGGGCAGTACTTC. It is translated as CASSSAGLAGQYF.